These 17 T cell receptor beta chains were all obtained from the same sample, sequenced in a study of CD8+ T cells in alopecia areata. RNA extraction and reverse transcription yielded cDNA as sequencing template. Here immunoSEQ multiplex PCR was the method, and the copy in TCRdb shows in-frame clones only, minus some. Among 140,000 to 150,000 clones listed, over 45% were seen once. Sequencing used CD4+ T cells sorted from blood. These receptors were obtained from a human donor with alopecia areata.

The CDR3 coding sequence is TGCGCCAGCAGCCCTGACAGGAGACCCACAGGGGAGCTGTTTTTT. Protein: CASSPDRRPTGELFF. The rearrangement joins TRBV5-1 to TRBJ2-2; D may be TRBD1 (6 bases). The CDR3 runs 15 residues. Trimming cost V 4 bases and J 8 bases, with 18 bases left between them. The germline CDR1 and CDR2 sequences are SGHRS and YFSETQ.

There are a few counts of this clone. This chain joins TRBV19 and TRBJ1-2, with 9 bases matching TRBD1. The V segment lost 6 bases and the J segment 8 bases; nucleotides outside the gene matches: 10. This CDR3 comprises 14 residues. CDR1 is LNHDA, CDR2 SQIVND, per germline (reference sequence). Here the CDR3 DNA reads TGTGCCAGTAGCAGACCGGGACAGGGAGACGGCTACACCTTC. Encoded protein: CASSRPGQGDGYTF.

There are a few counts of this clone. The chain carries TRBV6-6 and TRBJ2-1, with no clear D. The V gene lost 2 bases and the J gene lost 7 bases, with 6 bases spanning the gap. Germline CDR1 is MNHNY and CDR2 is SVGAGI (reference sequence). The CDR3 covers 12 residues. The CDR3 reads CASSYIGNEQFF. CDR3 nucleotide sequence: TGTGCCAGCAGTTACATTGGAAATGAGCAGTTCTTC.

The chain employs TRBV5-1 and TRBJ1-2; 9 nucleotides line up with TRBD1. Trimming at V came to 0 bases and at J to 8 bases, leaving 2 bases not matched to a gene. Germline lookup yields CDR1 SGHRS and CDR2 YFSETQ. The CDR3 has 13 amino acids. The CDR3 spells CASSLGTGEGYTF. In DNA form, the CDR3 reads TGCGCCAGCAGCTTGGGGACAGGGGAAGGCTACACCTTC. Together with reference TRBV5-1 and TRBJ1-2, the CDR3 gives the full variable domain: KAGVTQTPRYLIKTRGQQVTLSCSPISGHRSVSWYQQTPGQGLQFLFEYFSETQRNKGNFPGRFSGRQFSNSRSEMNVSTLELGDSALYLCASSLGTGEGYTFGSGTRLTVV.

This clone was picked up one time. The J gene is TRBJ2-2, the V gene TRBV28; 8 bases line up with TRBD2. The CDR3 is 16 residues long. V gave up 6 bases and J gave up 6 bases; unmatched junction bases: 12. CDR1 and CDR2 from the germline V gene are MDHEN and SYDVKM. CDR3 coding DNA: TGTGCCAGCAGACACAGCGGGAGACGTGGGTCCGGGGAGCTGTTTTTT. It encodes CASRHSGRRGSGELFF.

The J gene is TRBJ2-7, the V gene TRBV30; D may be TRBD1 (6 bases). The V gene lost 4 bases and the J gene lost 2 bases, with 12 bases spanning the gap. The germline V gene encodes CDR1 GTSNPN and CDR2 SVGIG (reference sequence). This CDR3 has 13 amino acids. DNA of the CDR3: TGTGCCTGGAATACCGGACAGACCTACGAGCAGTACTTC. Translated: CAWNTGQTYEQYF.

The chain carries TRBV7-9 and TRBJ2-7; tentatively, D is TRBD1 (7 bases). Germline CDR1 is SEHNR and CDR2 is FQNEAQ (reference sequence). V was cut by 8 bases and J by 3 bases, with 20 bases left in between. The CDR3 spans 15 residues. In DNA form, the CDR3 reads TGTGCCAGCCATTTAATCCAGGGGGGCCACTACGAGCAGTACTTC. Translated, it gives CASHLIQGGHYEQYF. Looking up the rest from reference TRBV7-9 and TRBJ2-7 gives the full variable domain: DTGVSQNPRHKITKRGQNVTFRCDPISEHNRLYWYRQTLGQGPEFLTYFQNEAQLEKSRLLSDRFSAERPKGSFSTLEIQRTEQGDSAMYLCASHLIQGGHYEQYFGPGTRLTVT.

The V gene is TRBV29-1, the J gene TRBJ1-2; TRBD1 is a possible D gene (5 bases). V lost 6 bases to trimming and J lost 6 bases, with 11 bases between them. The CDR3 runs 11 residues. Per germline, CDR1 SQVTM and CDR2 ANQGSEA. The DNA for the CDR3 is TGCAGCGTAGACCAGGGCAATGGCTACACCTTC. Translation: CSVDQGNGYTF.

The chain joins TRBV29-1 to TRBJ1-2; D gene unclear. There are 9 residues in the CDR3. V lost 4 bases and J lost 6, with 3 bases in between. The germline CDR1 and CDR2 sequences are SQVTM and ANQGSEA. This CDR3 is CSVVDGYTF. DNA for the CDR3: TGCAGCGTTGTTGATGGCTACACCTTC.

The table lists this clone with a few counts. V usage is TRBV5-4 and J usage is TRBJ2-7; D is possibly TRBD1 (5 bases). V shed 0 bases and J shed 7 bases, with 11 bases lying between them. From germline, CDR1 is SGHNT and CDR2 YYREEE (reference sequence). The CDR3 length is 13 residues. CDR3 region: CASSLELDTEQYF. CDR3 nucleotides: TGTGCCAGCAGCTTGGAGTTGGACACTGAGCAGTACTTC.

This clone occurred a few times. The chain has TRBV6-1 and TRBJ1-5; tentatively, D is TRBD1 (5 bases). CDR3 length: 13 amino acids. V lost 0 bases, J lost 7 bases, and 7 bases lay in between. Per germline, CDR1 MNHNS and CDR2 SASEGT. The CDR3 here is CASSEAGTQPQHF. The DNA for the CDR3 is TGTGCCAGCAGTGAAGCTGGGACGCAGCCCCAGCATTTT.

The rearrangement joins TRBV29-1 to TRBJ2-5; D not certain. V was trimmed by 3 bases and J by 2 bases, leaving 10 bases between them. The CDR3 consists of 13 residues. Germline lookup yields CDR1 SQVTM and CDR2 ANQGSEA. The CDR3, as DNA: TGCAGCGTTGACTATGGGATACAAGAGACCCAGTACTTC. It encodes CSVDYGIQETQYF.

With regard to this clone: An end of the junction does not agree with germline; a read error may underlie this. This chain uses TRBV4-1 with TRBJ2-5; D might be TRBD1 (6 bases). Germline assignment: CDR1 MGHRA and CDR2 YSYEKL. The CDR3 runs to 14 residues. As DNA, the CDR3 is TGCGCCAGCAGTCAAGGGGGACCCCAAGAGACCCAGTACTTC. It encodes CASSQGGPQETQYF.

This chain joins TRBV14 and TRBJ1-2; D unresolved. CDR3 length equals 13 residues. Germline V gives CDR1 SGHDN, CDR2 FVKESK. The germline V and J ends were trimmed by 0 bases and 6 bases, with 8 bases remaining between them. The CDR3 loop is CASSQDFRHGYTF. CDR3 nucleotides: TGTGCCAGCAGCCAAGATTTCCGACATGGCTACACCTTC.

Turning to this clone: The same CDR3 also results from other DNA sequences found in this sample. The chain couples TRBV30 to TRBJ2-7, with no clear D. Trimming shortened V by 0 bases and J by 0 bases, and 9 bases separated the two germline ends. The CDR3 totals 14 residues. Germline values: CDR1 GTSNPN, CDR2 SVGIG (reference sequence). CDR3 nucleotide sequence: TGTGCCTGGAGTGTCGGGCGAGCCTCCTACGAGCAGTACTTC. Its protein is CAWSVGRASYEQYF.

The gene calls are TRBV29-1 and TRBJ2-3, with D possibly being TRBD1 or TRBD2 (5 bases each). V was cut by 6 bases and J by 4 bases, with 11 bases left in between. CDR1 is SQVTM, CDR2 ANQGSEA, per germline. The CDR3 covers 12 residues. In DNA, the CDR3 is TGCAGCGTAGCCCGAGGGGCAGATACGCAGTATTTT. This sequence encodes CSVARGADTQYF.

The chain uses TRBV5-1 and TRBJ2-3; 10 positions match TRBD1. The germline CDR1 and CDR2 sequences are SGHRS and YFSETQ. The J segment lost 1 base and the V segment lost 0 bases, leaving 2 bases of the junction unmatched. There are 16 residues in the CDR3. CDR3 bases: TGCGCCAGCAGCTTGGAGGGGACAGGGGGCACAGATACGCAGTATTTT. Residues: CASSLEGTGGTDTQYF.